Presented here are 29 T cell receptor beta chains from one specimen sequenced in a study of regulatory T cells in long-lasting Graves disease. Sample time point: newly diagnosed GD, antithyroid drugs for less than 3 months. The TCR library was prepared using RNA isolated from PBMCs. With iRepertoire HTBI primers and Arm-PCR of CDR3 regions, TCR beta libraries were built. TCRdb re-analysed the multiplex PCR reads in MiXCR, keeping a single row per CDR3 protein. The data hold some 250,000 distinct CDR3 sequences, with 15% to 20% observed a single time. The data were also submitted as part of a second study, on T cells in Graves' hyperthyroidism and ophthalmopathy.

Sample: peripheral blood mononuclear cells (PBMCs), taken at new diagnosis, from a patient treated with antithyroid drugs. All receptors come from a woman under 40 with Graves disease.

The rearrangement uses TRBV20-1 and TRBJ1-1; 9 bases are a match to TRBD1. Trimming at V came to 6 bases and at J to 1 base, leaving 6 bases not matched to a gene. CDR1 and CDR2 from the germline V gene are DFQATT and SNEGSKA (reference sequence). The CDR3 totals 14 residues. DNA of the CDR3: TGCAGTGCCAAAGGGACAGGGTCGAACACTGAAGCTTTCTTT. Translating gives CSAKGTGSNTEAFF.

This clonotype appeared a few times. CDR3 in amino acids: CASSFFLLAGVQRRYNEQFF. The CDR3 region has the DNA TGTGCCAGCAGTTTTTTTTTACTAGCGGGGGTCCAACGGCGTTACAATGAGCAGTTCTTC. This rearrangement joins TRBV12-3 or TRBV12-4 to TRBJ2-1, with 11 nucleotides matching TRBD2. The trim removed 3 bases at V and 4 bases at J, leaving 17 bases unmatched. The CDR3 has 20 residues.

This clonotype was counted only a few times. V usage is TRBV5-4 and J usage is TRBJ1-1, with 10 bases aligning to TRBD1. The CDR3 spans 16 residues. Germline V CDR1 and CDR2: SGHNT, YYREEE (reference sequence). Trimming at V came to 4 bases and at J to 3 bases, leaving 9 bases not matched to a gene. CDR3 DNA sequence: TGTGCCAGCAGCAGCGGGGACAGGGGTTTGGACACTGAAGCTTTCTTT. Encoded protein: CASSSGDRGLDTEAFF. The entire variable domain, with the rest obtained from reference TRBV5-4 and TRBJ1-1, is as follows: ETGVTQSPTHLIKTRGQQVTLRCSSQSGHNTVSWYQQALGQGPQFIFQYYREEENGRGNFPPRFSGLQFPNYSSELNVNALELDDSALYLCASSSGDRGLDTEAFFGQGTRLTVV.

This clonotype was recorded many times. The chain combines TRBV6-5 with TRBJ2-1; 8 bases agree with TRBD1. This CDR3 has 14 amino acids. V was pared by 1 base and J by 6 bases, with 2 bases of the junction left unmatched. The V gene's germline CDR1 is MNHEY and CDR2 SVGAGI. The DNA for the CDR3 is TGTGCCAGCAGTTACTTTACAGGGGGCAATGAGCAGTTCTTC. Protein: CASSYFTGGNEQFF.

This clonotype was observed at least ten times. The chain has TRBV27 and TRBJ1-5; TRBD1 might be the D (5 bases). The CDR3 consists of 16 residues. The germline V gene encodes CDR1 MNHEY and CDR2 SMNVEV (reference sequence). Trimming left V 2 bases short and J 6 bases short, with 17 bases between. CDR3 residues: CASSLRGQGLAQPQHF. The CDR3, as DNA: TGTGCCAGCAGTTTAAGAGGGCAGGGTCTTGCTCAGCCCCAGCATTTT.

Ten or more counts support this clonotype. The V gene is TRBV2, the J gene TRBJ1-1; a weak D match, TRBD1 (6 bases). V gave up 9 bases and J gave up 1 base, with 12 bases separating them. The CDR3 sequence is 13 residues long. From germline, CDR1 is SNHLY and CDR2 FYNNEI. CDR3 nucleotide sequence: TGTGCCAGTCACAGGGTGGGGAACACTGAAGCTTTCTTT. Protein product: CASHRVGNTEAFF.

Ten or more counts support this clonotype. CDR3: CASRDLPTGGEAFF. CDR3 bases: TGTGCCAGTAGAGATTTACCCACAGGGGGGGAAGCTTTCTTT. The chain links TRBV19 to TRBJ1-1; 8 bases match TRBD1. After removal of 6 bases from V and 8 bases from J, the junction contained 11 bases not matched to a gene. This CDR3 region has 14 residues. CDR1 is LNHDA and CDR2 is SQIVND in the germline V gene (reference sequence). The full variable domain, in which reference TRBV19 and TRBJ1-1 provide the parts outside the CDR3, is DGGITQSPKYLFRKEGQNVTLSCEQNLNHDAMYWYRQDPGQGLRLIYYSQIVNDFQKGDIAEGYSVSREKKESFPLTVTSAQKNPTAFYLCASRDLPTGGEAFFGQGTRLTVV.

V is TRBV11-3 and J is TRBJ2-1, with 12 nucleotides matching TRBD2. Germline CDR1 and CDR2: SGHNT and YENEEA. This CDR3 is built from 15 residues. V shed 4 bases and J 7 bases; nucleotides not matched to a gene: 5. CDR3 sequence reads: CASSSATSGRNEQFF. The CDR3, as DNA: TGTGCCAGCAGCTCGGCGACTAGCGGGAGAAATGAGCAGTTCTTC.

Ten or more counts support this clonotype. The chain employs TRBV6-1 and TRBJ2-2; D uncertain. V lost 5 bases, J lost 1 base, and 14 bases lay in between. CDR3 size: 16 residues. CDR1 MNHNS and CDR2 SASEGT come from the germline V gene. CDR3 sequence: CASSLLRRVNTGELFF. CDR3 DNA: TGTGCCAGCAGTCTCCTTAGAAGGGTGAACACCGGGGAGCTGTTTTTT.

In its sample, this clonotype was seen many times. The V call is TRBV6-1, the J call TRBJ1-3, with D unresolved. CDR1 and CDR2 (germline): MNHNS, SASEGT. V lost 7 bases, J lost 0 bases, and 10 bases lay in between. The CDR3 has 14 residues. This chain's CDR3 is CASIEWTSGNTIYF. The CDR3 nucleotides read TGTGCCAGCATCGAATGGACCTCTGGAAACACCATATATTTT.

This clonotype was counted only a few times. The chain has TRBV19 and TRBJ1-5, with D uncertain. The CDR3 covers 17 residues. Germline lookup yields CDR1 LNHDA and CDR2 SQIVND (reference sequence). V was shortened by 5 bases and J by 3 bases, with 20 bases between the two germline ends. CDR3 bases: TGTGCCAGTAGTCCCCGCAGGAGTAAGCCTTACAATCAGCCCCAGCATTTT. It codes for CASSPRRSKPYNQPQHF.

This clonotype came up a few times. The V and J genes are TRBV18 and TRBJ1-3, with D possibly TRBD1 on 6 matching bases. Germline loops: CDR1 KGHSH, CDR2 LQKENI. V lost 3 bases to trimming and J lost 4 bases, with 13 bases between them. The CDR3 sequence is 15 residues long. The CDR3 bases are TGTGCCAGCTCACCGAAGACAGGCGTCGGAAACACCATATATTTT. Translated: CASSPKTGVGNTIYF.

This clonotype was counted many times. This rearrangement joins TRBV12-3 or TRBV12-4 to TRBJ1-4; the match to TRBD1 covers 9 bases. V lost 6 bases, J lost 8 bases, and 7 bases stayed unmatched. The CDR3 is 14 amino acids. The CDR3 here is CASSSGQGGEKLFF. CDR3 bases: TGTGCCAGCAGCTCGGGACAGGGCGGCGAAAAACTGTTTTTT.

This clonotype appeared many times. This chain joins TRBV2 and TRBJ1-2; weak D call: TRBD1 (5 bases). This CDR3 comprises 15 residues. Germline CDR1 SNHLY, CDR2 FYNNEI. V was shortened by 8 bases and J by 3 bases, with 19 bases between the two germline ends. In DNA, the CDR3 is TGTGCCAGCGGAAGCAGGGTACGGACTTACTATGGCTACACCTTC. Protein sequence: CASGSRVRTYYGYTF.

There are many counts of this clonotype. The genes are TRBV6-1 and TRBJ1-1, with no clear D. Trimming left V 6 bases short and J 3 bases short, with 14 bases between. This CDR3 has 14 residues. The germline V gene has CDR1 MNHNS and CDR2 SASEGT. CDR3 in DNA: TGTGCCAGCAGAGTTAAAGGCGGGTACACTGAAGCTTTCTTT. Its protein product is CASRVKGGYTEAFF.

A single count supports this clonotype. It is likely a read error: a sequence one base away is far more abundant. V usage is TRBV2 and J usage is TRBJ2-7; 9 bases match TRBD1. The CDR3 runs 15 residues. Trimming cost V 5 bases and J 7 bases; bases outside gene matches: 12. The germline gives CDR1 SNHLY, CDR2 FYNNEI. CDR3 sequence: CASSPDRGAYNEQYF. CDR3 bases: TGTGCCAGCAGTCCGGACAGGGGAGCCTACAATGAGCAGTACTTC.

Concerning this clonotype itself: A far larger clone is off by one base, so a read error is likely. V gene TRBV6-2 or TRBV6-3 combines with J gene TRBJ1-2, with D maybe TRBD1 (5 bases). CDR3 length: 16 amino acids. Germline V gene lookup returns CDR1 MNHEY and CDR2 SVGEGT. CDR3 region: CASGYPPEYRGLGYTF. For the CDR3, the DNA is TGTGCCAGCGGTTACCCTCCAGAGTATCGGGGCCTGGGCTACACCTTC.

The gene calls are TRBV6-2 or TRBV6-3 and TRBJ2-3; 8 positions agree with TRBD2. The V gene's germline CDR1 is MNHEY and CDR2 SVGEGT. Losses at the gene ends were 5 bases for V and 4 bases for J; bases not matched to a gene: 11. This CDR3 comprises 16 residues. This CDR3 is CASSKEGAGAADTQYF. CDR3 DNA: TGTGCCAGCAGTAAAGAGGGAGCGGGAGCGGCAGATACGCAGTATTTT.

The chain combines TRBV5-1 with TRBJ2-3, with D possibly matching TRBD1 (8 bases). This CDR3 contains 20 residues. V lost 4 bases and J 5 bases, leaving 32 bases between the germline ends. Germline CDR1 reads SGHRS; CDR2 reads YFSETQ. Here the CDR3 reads CASSLAGTGNVLGGGDTQYF. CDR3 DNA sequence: TGCGCCAGCAGCCTAGCCGGGACAGGAAATGTCTTGGGAGGGGGAGATACGCAGTATTTT.

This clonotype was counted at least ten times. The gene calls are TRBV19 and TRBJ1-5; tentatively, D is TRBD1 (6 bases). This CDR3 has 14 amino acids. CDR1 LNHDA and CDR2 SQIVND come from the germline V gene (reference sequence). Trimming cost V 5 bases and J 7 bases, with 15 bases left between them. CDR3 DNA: TGTGCCAGTAGTTCTCCAGGGGCTGGACAGCCCCAGCATTTT. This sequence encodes CASSSPGAGQPQHF. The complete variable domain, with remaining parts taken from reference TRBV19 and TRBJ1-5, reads DGGITQSPKYLFRKEGQNVTLSCEQNLNHDAMYWYRQDPGQGLRLIYYSQIVNDFQKGDIAEGYSVSREKKESFPLTVTSAQKNPTAFYLCASSSPGAGQPQHFGDGTRLSIL.

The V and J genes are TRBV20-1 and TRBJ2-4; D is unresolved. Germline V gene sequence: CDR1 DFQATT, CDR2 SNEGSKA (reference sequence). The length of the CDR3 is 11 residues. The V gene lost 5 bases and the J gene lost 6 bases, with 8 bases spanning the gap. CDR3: CSAGIGNIQYF. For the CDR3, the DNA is TGCAGTGCTGGGATCGGAAACATTCAGTACTTC.

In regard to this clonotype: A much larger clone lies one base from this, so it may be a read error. The DNA for the CDR3 is TGTGCCGGCAGCTTAGAGAAGGGAGGGAGTGAAAAACTGTTTTTT. Its protein product is CAGSLEKGGSEKLFF. The chain is built from TRBV7-2 and TRBJ1-4; D is unclear. Per the germline V gene, CDR1 is SGHTA and CDR2 is FQGNSA. The CDR3 runs 15 residues.

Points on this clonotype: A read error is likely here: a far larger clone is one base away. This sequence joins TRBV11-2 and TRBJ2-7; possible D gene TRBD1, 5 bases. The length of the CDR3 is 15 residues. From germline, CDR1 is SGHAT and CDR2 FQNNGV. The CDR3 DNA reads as TGTGCCAGCAGTTTATCTCCCAGGGCCTACTACAAGCAGTACTTC. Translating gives CASSLSPRAYYKQYF. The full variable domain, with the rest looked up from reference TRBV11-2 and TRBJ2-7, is EAGVAQSPRYKIIEKRQSVAFWCNPISGHATLYWYQQILGQGPKLLIQFQNNGVVDDSQLPKDRFSAERLKGVDSTLKIQPAKLEDSAVYLCASSLSPRAYYKQYFGPGTRLTVT.

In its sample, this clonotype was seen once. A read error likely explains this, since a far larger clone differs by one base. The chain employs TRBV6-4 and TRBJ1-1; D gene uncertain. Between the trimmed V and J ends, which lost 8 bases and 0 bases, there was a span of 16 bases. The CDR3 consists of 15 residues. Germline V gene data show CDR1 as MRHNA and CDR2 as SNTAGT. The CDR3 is CASWREDYMNTEAFF. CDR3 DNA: TGTGCCAGCTGGCGGGAAGACTACATGAACACTGAAGCTTTCTTT.

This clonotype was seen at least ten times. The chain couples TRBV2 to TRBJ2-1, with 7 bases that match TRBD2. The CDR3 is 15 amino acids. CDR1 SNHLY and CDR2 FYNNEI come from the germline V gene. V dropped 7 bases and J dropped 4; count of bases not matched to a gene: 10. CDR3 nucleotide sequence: TGTGCCAGCAACCAACTGGCTAGCGGTTACAATGAGCAGTTCTTC. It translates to CASNQLASGYNEQFF. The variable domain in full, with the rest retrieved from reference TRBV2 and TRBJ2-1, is EPEVTQTPSHQVTQMGQEVILRCVPISNHLYFYWYRQILGQKVEFLVSFYNNEISEKSEIFDDQFSVERPDGSNFTLKIRSTKLEDSAMYFCASNQLASGYNEQFFGPGTRLTVL.

In DNA form, the CDR3 reads TGTGCTAGTGGTTTGGTACTTAGGGTCAGGGCTGAAGCTTTCTTT. Its translation: CASGLVLRVRAEAFF. The chain joins TRBV12-5 to TRBJ1-1, with D possibly TRBD1 on 5 matching bases. The CDR3 has 15 amino acids. Germline CDR1 is LGHNT and CDR2 is FRNRAP. Trimming shortened V by 0 bases and J by 6 bases, and 14 bases separated the two germline ends.

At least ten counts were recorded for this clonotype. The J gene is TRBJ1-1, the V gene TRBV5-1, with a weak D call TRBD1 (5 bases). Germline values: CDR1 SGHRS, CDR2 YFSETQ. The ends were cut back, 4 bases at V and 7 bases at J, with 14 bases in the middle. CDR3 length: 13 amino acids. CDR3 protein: CASSKTTGGEAFF. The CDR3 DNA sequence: TGCGCCAGCAGCAAAACAACGGGGGGTGAAGCTTTCTTT.

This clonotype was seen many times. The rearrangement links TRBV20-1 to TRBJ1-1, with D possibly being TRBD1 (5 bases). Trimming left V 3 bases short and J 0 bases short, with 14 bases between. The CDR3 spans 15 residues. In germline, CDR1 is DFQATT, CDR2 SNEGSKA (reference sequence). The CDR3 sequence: CSASVREEMNTEAFF. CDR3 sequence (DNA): TGCAGTGCTAGTGTCAGGGAAGAAATGAACACTGAAGCTTTCTTT.

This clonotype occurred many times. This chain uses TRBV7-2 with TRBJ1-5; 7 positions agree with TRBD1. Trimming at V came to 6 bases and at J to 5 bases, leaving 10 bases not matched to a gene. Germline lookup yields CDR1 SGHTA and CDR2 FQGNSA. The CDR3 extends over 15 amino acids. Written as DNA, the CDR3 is TGTGCCAGCAGTCGGGACAGTAAAGGTTATCAGCCCCAGCATTTT. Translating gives CASSRDSKGYQPQHF.